Listed below are T cell receptor beta chains from one sample, sequenced in a study of long-term antiretroviral therapy in people with HIV. Sequencing was performed with immunoSEQ multiplex PCR; in TCRdb, only in-frame clones are kept and a portion is missing. The profile shows about 38,000 clones, around 86% of them singletons. Sequences were derived from unsorted PBMCs, sampled 1.5 years after starting antiretroviral therapy. These receptors all stem from a man between 18 and 29 years old with HIV. CDR3s include the opening cysteine and the closing phenylalanine or tryptophan. The D gene is left open where the match is weak. Size is stated for part of the rows, as once, few or many counts, or as a class when the clone is expanded.

V,length,D,J,size,DNA,CDR3
TRBV28,14,TRBD1,TRBJ2-7,-,TGTGCCAGCAGACCCCCTCGACAGGGTGACGAGCAGTACTTC,CASRPPRQGDEQYF
TRBV18,15,TRBD2,TRBJ2-3,-,TGTGCCAGCTCTCTAGCGGAACTTAGCACAGATACGCAGTATTTT,CASSLAELSTDTQYF
TRBV2,13,-,TRBJ1-2,-,TGTGCCAGCAGTGTCACGGAGTACTATGGCTACACCTTC,CASSVTEYYGYTF
TRBV10-3,15,-,TRBJ2-7,-,TGTGCCATCAGTGAGTCATCCTCCGGGGGTTACGAGCAGTACTTC,CAISESSSGGYEQYF
TRBV13,12,-,TRBJ2-1,-,TGTGCCAGCAGAACCGTCCGCAATGAGCAGTTCTTC,CASRTVRNEQFF
TRBV19,15,-,TRBJ1-4,once,TGTGCCAGTAGTATAGACCCAGGGGTTTATGCAAAACTGTTTTTT,CASSIDPGVYAKLFF
TRBV29-1,14,-,TRBJ2-3,-,TGCAGCGTTGATACTGGGCTCCGCACAGATACGCAGTATTTT,CSVDTGLRTDTQYF
TRBV7-9,15,TRBD2,TRBJ2-1,-,TGTGCCAGCAGCCCACGAGTAGCGGGAGACAATGAGCAGTTCTTC,CASSPRVAGDNEQFF
TRBV9,14,-,TRBJ2-7,-,TGTGCCAGCAGCGTAGGTAATAGCGGCTTCGAGCAGTACTTC,CASSVGNSGFEQYF
TRBV15,13,-,TRBJ2-7,-,TGTGCCACCAGCCCCAGACCCGTTTACGAGCAGTACTTC,CATSPRPVYEQYF
TRBV18,14,-,TRBJ2-7,-,TGTGCCAGCTCACCAGATTTTGGACCCATGGAGCAGTACTTC,CASSPDFGPMEQYF
TRBV7-2,13,-,TRBJ1-1,-,TGTGCCAGCAGCTTAGTTCCCTCCAATGAAGCTTTCTTT,CASSLVPSNEAFF
TRBV13,12,-,TRBJ2-7,-,TGTGCCAGCAGCTTACGTGAGAGAAGGCAGTACTTC,CASSLRERRQYF
TRBV7-9,16,TRBD1,TRBJ2-5,-,TGTGCCAGCAGTTCGACCCTCGGACAGGGTCCAGAGACCCAGTACTTC,CASSSTLGQGPETQYF
TRBV9,18,TRBD1,TRBJ1-5,few,TGTGCCAGCAGCGCCGGGACAGGGGGCAGGGATAGCAATCAGCCCCAGCATTTT,CASSAGTGGRDSNQPQHF
TRBV5-1,14,-,TRBJ1-1,-,TGCGCCAGCAGCTTGGGTACGGCAAACACTGAAGCTTTCTTT,CASSLGTANTEAFF
TRBV6-1,13,TRBD2,TRBJ2-7,-,TGTGCCAGCGGGGGCGGGGGGGCCTACGAGCAGTACTTC,CASGGGGAYEQYF
TRBV28,13,TRBD2,TRBJ2-7,-,TGTGCCAGCGGTCTAGCGGGAGTCTACGAGCAGTACTTC,CASGLAGVYEQYF
TRBV28,13,-,TRBJ2-7,-,TGTGCCAGCAGCCCCCCGGGCCACGACGGGCAGTACTTC,CASSPPGHDGQYF
TRBV15,12,-,TRBJ2-7,-,TGTGCCACCAGCGAAGGACCGTACGAGCAGTACTTC,CATSEGPYEQYF
TRBV5-1,14,TRBD2,TRBJ2-1,-,TGCGCCAGCAGCTTGGGGACTAGCGGGGATGAGCAGTTCTTC,CASSLGTSGDEQFF
TRBV10-2,14,-,TRBJ2-3,-,TGCGCCAGCAGTGTTCAGGCGGGCACAGATACGCAGTATTTT,CASSVQAGTDTQYF
TRBV7-2,12,-,TRBJ2-1,-,TGTGCCAGCAGTCAGGGAGGCGGTGAGCAGTTCTTC,CASSQGGGEQFF
TRBV23-1,16,TRBD1,TRBJ2-7,-,TGCGCCAGCAGACACGTAGGACAGGGTCGTCCCTACGAGCAGTACTTC,CASRHVGQGRPYEQYF
TRBV29-1,14,-,TRBJ1-4,-,TGCAGCGTTGAAATGCCGGGCTCTAATGAAAAACTGTTTTTT,CSVEMPGSNEKLFF
TRBV10-3,18,TRBD2,TRBJ2-3,-,TGTGCCATCAGCGACCCTCTTCTCCTAGCGGGGGGGAGGGATACGCAGTATTTT,CAISDPLLLAGGRDTQYF
TRBV19,17,-,TRBJ2-7,-,TGTGCCACAATGGGTCCAGGGGGGAGCCCTCGGAGTTACGAGCAGTACTTC,CATMGPGGSPRSYEQYF
TRBV29-1,13,-,TRBJ2-6,-,TGCAGCGTCGAACGAGATGGGGCCAACGTCCTGACTTTC,CSVERDGANVLTF
TRBV7-9,15,-,TRBJ2-7,-,TGTGCCAGCAGTCCGACCGGGACCAGGTCGTACGAGCAGTACTTC,CASSPTGTRSYEQYF
TRBV4-1,15,TRBD2,TRBJ2-1,-,TGCGCCAGCAGCCAAGCGCTAGCGGGAGGTTTTGAGCAGTTCTTC,CASSQALAGGFEQFF
TRBV7-2,14,-,TRBJ1-1,-,TGTGCCAGCAGCCCGGACAGTCTGAACACTGAAGCTTTCTTT,CASSPDSLNTEAFF
TRBV4-1,14,-,TRBJ1-1,-,TGCGCCAGCAGCCAAGACTACAAAGGGTCCGAAGCTTTCTTT,CASSQDYKGSEAFF
TRBV9,16,TRBD2,TRBJ2-5,few,TGTGCCAGCAGCACAAAGGGAGGGAATTTAGGGGAGACCCAGTACTTC,CASSTKGGNLGETQYF